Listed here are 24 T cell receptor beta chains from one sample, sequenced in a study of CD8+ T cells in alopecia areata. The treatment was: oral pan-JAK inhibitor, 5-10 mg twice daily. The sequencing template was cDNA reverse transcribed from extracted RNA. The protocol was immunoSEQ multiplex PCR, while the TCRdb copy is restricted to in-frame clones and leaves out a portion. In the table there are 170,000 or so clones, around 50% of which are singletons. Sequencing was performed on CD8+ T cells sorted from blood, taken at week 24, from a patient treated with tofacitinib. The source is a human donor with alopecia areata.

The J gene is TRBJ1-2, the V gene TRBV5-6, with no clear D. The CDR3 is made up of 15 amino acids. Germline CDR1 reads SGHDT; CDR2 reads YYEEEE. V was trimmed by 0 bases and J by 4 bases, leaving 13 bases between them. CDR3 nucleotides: TGTGCCAGCAGCTTGGACACCAGTACTTCCTATGGCTACACCTTC. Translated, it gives CASSLDTSTSYGYTF.

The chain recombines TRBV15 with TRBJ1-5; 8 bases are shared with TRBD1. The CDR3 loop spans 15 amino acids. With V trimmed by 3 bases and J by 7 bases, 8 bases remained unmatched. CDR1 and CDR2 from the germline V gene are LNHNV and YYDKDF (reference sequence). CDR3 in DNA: TGTGCCACCAGCAGCGACAGGGGTGTATGGCAGCCCCAGCATTTT. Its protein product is CATSSDRGVWQPQHF.

CDR3 bases: TGCAGCGTTGAAGTAAGTAGTCGGAGAAACTATGGCTACACCTTC. This translates into CSVEVSSRRNYGYTF. The chain is built from TRBV29-1 and TRBJ1-2; D is undetermined. Trimming left V 1 base short and J 2 bases short, with 14 bases between. The CDR3 totals 15 residues. In germline, CDR1 is SQVTM, CDR2 ANQGSEA.

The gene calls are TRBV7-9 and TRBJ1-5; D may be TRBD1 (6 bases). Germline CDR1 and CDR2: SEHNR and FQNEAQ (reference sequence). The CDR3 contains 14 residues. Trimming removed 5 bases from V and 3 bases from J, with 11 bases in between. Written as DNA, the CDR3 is TGTGCCAGCAGCGCAGGGGTAAACAATCAGCCCCAGCATTTT. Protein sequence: CASSAGVNNQPQHF.

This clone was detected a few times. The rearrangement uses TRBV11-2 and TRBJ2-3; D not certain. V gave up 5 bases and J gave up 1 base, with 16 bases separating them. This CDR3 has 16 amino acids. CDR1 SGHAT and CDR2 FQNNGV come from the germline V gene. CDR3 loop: CASSPSPPLGTDTQYF. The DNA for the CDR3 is TGTGCCAGCAGCCCAAGCCCCCCGCTAGGCACAGATACGCAGTATTTT.

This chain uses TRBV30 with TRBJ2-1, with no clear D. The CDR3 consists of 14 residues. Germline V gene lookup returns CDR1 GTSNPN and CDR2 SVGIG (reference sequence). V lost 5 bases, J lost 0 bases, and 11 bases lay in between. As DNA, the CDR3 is TGTGCCTGGTCAGACACGAGCTCCTACAATGAGCAGTTCTTC. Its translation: CAWSDTSSYNEQFF.

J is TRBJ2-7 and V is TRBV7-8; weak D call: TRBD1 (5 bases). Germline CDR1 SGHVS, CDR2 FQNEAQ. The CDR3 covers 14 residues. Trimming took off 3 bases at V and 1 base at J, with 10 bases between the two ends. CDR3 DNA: TGTGCCAGCAGCTTGAGGACATCTTCCTACGAGCAGTACTTC. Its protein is CASSLRTSSYEQYF.

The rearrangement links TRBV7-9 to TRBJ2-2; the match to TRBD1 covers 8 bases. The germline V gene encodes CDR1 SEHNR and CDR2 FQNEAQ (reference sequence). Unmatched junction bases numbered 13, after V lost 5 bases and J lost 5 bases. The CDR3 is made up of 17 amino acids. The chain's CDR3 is CASSRWAETGDTGELFF. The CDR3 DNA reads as TGTGCCAGCAGCCGCTGGGCCGAGACAGGGGATACCGGGGAGCTGTTTTTT.

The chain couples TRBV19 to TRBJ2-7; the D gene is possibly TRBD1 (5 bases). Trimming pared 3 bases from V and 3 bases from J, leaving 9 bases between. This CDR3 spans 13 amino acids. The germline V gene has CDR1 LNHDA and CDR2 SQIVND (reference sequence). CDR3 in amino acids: CASSIDRYYEQYF. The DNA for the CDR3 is TGTGCCAGTAGTATCGACAGATACTACGAGCAGTACTTC.

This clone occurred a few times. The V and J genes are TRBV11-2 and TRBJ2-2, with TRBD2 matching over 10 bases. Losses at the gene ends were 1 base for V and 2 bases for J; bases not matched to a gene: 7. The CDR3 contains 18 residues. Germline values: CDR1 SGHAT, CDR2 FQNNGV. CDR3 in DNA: TGTGCCAGCAGCTTAGCTCCTAGCGGGGGATATAACACCGGGGAGCTGTTTTTT. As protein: CASSLAPSGGYNTGELFF.

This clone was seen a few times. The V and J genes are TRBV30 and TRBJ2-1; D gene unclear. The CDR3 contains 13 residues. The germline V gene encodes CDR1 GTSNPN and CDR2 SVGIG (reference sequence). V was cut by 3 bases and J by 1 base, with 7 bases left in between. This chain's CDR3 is CAWRTPSYNEQFF. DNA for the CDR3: TGTGCCTGGAGGACACCATCCTACAATGAGCAGTTCTTC. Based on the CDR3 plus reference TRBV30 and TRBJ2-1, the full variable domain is SQTIHQWPATLVQPVGSPLSLECTVEGTSNPNLYWYRQAAGRGLQLLFYSVGIGQISSEVPQNLSASRPQDRQFILSSKKLLLSDSGFYLCAWRTPSYNEQFFGPGTRLTVL.

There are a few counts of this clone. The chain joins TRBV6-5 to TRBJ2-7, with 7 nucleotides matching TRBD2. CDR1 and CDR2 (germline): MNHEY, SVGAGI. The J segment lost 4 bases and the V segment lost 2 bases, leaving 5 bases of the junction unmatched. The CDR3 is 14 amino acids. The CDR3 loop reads CASSYGGDLYEQYF. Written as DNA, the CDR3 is TGTGCCAGCAGTTACGGGGGGGACCTTTACGAGCAGTACTTC.

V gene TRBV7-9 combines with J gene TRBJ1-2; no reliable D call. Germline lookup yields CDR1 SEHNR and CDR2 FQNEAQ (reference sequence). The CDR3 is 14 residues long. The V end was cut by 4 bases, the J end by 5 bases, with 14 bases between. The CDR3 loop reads CASSSGEWIYGYTF. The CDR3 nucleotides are TGTGCCAGCAGCTCCGGGGAATGGATTTATGGCTACACCTTC.

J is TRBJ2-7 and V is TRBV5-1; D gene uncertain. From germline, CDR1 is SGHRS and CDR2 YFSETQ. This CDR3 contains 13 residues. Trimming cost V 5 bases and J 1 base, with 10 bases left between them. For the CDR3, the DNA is TGCGCCAGCAGGACGGTGGAGTCCTACGAGCAGTACTTC. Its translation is CASRTVESYEQYF.

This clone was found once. The CDR3 protein is CASSAGQGNTEAFF. The CDR3 nucleotides are TGTGCCAGCAGCGCGGGACAGGGGAACACTGAAGCTTTCTTT. The V call is TRBV7-6, the J call TRBJ1-1; 9 bases agree with TRBD1. The V gene end was trimmed by 5 bases and the J gene end by 1 base; junction bases not matched to a gene: 2. The germline gives CDR1 SGHVS, CDR2 FNYEAQ. The CDR3 contains 14 residues.

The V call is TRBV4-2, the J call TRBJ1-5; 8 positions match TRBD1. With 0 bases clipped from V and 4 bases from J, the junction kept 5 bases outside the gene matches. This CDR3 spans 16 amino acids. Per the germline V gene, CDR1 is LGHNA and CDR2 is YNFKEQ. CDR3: CASSQEQGGLNQPQHF. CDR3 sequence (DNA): TGTGCCAGCAGCCAAGAACAGGGGGGGCTGAATCAGCCCCAGCATTTT.

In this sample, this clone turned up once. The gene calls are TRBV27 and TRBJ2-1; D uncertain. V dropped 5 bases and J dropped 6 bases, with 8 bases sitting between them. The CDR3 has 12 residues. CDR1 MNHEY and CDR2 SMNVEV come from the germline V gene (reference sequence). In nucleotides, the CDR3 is TGTGCCAGCAGTCGCGGCAGCAATGAGCAGTTCTTC. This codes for CASSRGSNEQFF.

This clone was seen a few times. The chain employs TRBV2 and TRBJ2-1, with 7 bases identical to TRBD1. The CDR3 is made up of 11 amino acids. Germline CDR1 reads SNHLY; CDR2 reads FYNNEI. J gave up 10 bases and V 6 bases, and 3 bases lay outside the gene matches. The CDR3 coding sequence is TGTGCCAGCAGGAGGACAGGCGAGCAGTTCTTC. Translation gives CASRRTGEQFF.

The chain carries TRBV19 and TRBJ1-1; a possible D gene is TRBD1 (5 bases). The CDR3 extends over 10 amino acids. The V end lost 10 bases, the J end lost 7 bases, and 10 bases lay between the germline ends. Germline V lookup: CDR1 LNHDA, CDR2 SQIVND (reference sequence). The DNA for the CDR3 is TGTGCCACCGCAGGGTTTGAAGCTTTCTTT. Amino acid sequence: CATAGFEAFF.

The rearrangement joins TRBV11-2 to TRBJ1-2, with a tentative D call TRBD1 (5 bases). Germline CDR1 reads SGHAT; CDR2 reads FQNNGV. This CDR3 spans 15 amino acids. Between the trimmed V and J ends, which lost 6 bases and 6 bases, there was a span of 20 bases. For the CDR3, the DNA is TGTGCCAGCAGTCAAGGGACCCCGAGTCGTGATGGCTACACCTTC. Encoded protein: CASSQGTPSRDGYTF.

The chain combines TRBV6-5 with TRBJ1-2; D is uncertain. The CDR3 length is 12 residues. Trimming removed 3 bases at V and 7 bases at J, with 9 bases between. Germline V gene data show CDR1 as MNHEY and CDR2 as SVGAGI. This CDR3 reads CASSYDRAGYTF. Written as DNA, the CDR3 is TGTGCCAGCAGTTATGACCGGGCTGGCTACACCTTC.

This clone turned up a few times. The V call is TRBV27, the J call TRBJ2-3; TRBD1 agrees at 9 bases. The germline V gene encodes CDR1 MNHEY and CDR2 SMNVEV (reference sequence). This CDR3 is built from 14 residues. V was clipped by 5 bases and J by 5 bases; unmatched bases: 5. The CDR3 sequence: CASSHNRGQDTQYF. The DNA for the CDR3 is TGTGCCAGCAGTCATAACAGGGGGCAAGATACGCAGTATTTT.

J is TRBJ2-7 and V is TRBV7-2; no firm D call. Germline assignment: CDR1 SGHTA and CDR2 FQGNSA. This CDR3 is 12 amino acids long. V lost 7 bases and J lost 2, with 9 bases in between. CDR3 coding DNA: TGTGCCAGCACGGACGGTACCTACGAGCAGTACTTC. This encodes CASTDGTYEQYF.

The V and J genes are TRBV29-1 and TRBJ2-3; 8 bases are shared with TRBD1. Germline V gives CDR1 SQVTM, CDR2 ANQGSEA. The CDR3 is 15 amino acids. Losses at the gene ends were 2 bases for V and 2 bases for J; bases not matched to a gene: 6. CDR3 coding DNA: TGCAGCGTTGAAAGGACAGGGCGGGACACAGATACGCAGTATTTT. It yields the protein CSVERTGRDTDTQYF.